These T cell receptor beta chains were read from a single sample in a study of immune characterization of retroperitoneal liposarcoma. TCRdb processed the PCR reads anew with MiXCR; each CDR3 protein has one entry. Among about 3,000 distinct CDR3 sequences listed, around 45% were seen once. The sample taken for sequencing was tumor tissue. Every receptor here comes from a male donor with retroperitoneal liposarcoma. Both conserved end residues are part of each CDR3. A D gene is named only where the DNA matches it firmly. Size is stated for part of the rows, as once, few or many counts, or as a class when the clone is expanded.

j_call clone_size v_call d_call cdr3_length cdr3_aa cdr3_nt
TRBJ2-1 medium-sized TRBV27 TRBD2 15 CATKAGGGSMYEQFF TGTGCCACCAAAGCGGGAGGGGGGTCTATGTACGAGCAGTTCTTC
TRBJ2-5 medium-sized TRBV6-6 . 12 CASKEGQETQYF TGTGCCAGCAAAGAGGGGCAAGAGACCCAGTACTTC
TRBJ2-1 . TRBV6-1 . 16 CASSEFAGSSYNEQFF TGTGCCAGCAGTGAATTTGCAGGCAGCTCCTACAATGAGCAGTTCTTC
TRBJ1-1 . TRBV6-1 . 15 CASSYIGRMNTEAFF TGTGCCAGCAGTTACATCGGACGGATGAACACTGAAGCTTTCTTT
TRBJ1-5 . TRBV7-2 . 13 CASSFGRDQPQHF TGTGCCAGCAGCTTTGGCAGGGATCAGCCCCAGCATTTT
TRBJ2-1 . TRBV11-1 TRBD2 17 CASSLSKRYREEGEQFF TGTGCCAGCAGCTTATCGAAACGCTACCGGGAGGAGGGCGAGCAGTTCTTC
TRBJ1-1 medium-sized TRBV6-1 . 12 CASSSRDTEAFF TGTGCCAGCAGTTCCAGGGACACTGAAGCTTTCTTT
TRBJ1-1 once TRBV6-1 . 15 CASSEAVGGWTEAFF TGTGCCAGCAGTGAAGCAGTCGGGGGATGGACTGAAGCTTTCTTT
TRBJ2-1 . TRBV28 TRBD1 16 CASSPPRTGLAYEQFF TGTGCCAGCAGTCCTCCCCGGACAGGGTTGGCCTACGAGCAGTTCTTC
TRBJ2-7 . TRBV12-3/TRBV12-4 . 15 CASSYDTRSYNEQYF TGTGCCAGCAGTTACGACACTCGCTCCTACAATGAGCAGTACTTC
TRBJ1-1 . TRBV7-2 . 13 CASSLNWETEAFF TGTGCCAGCAGCTTAAACTGGGAAACTGAAGCTTTCTTT
TRBJ2-7 large TRBV6-6 . 14 CASSYDAGFGEQYF TGTGCCAGCAGTTACGACGCGGGGTTCGGGGAGCAGTACTTC
TRBJ2-1 medium-sized TRBV11-1 . 15 CASSSDRASGTLQFF TGTGCCAGCAGCTCCGACAGGGCTAGCGGAACTTTGCAGTTCTTC
TRBJ2-2 . TRBV6-1 . 15 CASNPDNDRTGELFF TGTGCCAGCAACCCCGACAACGATAGGACCGGGGAGCTGTTTTTT
TRBJ2-3 . TRBV6-1 TRBD1 15 CATSQGTGGPDTQYF TGTGCCACCTCGCAGGGGACAGGGGGCCCAGATACGCAGTATTTT
TRBJ2-7 few TRBV6-1 TRBD1 16 CASSRRGGTGKYEQYF TGTGCCAGCAGTCGAAGGGGGGGGACAGGGAAATACGAGCAGTACTTC
TRBJ2-1 . TRBV6-1 . 14 CASGVVSSYNEQFF TGTGCCAGCGGGGTTGTGAGCTCCTACAATGAGCAGTTCTTC
TRBJ2-1 few TRBV6-1 TRBD2 15 CASSHTSGAPYEQFF TGTGCCAGCAGTCATACTAGCGGGGCCCCCTACGAGCAGTTCTTC
TRBJ2-7 . TRBV6-6 . 16 CASSSSGQTGSYEQYF TGTGCCAGCAGTTCTTCTGGACAGACTGGCTCCTACGAGCAGTACTTC
TRBJ2-5 . TRBV11-3 TRBD2 17 CASSLSRLAGAGETQYF TGTGCCAGCAGCTTATCTCGTCTAGCGGGAGCGGGAGAGACCCAGTACTTC
TRBJ2-1 . TRBV6-6 . 13 CASSYQAEDEQFF TGTGCCAGCAGTTACCAAGCGGAGGACGAGCAGTTCTTC
TRBJ1-4 . TRBV11-3 . 11 CASSSDEKLFF TGTGCCAGCAGCTCCGATGAAAAACTGTTTTTT
TRBJ2-4 . TRBV6-1 TRBD1 14 CASSRDRDGNIQYF TGTGCCAGCTCGAGGGACAGGGACGGAAACATTCAGTACTTC
TRBJ2-5 . TRBV6-6 . 13 CASKRGAGETQYF TGTGCCAGCAAACGTGGGGCGGGGGAGACCCAGTACTTC
TRBJ2-5 few TRBV12-3/TRBV12-4 . 14 CASSLYLGYNEQYF TGTGCCAGCAGTTTATATTTGGGTTACAATGAGCAGTACTTC
TRBJ2-5 . TRBV6-6 TRBD1 13 CASSQDRGQTQYF TGTGCCAGCAGTCAAGACAGGGGACAGACCCAGTACTTC
TRBJ2-7 once TRBV27 . 14 CASRRTGSSYEQYF TGTGCCAGCAGACGTACAGGGAGCTCCTACGAGCAGTACTTC
TRBJ2-5 few TRBV12-5 TRBD1 15 CASVQGQGGVETQYF TGTGCTAGTGTCCAGGGACAGGGAGGGGTAGAGACCCAGTACTTC
TRBJ2-3 . TRBV12-3/TRBV12-4 . 14 CASSPSGSTDTQYF TGTGCCAGCAGTCCAAGCGGGAGCACAGATACGCAGTATTTT
TRBJ2-3 . TRBV4-1 TRBD2 16 CASSPLSGRAGDTQYF TGCGCCAGCAGCCCTCTGAGCGGGAGGGCGGGAGATACGCAGTATTTT
TRBJ2-3 . TRBV6-1 . 17 CASSEKRLRSSTDTQYF TGTGCCAGCAGTGAAAAACGGCTACGTTCTAGCACAGATACGCAGTATTTT
TRBJ2-5 few TRBV6-5 TRBD2 16 CASSYSGGAPRETQYF TGTGCCAGCAGTTACAGCGGGGGGGCGCCCCGGGAGACCCAGTACTTC
TRBJ1-1 . TRBV6-1 . 12 CASSKWNTEAFF TGTGCCAGCAGCAAGTGGAACACTGAAGCTTTCTTT
TRBJ2-7 . TRBV6-1 . 16 CASTEGFGDTSYEQYF TGTGCCAGCACTGAAGGGTTCGGGGACACGTCCTACGAGCAGTACTTC
TRBJ1-6 . TRBV6-1 TRBD1 14 CASSWDRGNSPLHF TGTGCCAGCAGCTGGGACAGAGGAAATTCACCCCTCCACTTT
TRBJ2-3 . TRBV19 . 13 CASSATSTDTQYF TGTGCCAGTAGTGCAACGAGCACAGATACGCAGTATTTT
TRBJ2-1 large TRBV6-4 TRBD1 13 CASSDRDSNEQFF TGTGCCAGCAGTGACCGGGACAGCAATGAGCAGTTCTTC
TRBJ2-7 . TRBV6-1 TRBD2 18 CASSEGQVWASGKNEQYF TGTGCCAGCAGTGAAGGTCAGGTGTGGGCTAGCGGGAAGAATGAGCAGTACTTC
TRBJ2-4 . TRBV7-2 . 13 CASSLTVQNIQYF TGTGCCAGCAGCCTGACAGTCCAAAACATTCAGTACTTC
TRBJ2-1 few TRBV6-6 . 15 CASSYSTGKYNEQFF TGTGCCAGCAGTTACTCTACAGGGAAATACAATGAGCAGTTCTTC
TRBJ1-1 . TRBV6-1 . 12 CAGGARNTEAFF TGTGCCGGGGGTGCACGCAACACTGAAGCTTTCTTT
TRBJ2-1 . TRBV6-1 . 13 CASSEAARSGEYF TGTGCCAGCAGTGAAGCCGCCCGTAGCGGAGAGTACTTC
TRBJ2-3 . TRBV6-5 TRBD1 15 CASTLTGGSLDTQYF TGTGCCAGCACCCTCACAGGGGGGAGTTTGGATACGCAGTATTTT
TRBJ2-5 . TRBV7-2 . 16 CASSDSRSRTQETQYF TGTGCCAGCAGCGATAGTAGGAGTCGGACCCAAGAGACCCAGTACTTC
TRBJ2-7 few TRBV7-2 TRBD2 15 CASSRTSQPYYEQYF TGTGCCAGCAGCAGGACTAGCCAACCTTACTACGAGCAGTATTTC
TRBJ2-1 few TRBV7-8 TRBD2 14 CASSLGTSLYEQFF TGTGCCAGCAGCTTAGGGACTAGCCTATACGAGCAGTTCTTC
TRBJ2-7 . TRBV27 TRBD1 16 CASSLGTGGGGYEQYF TGTGCCAGCAGTTTAGGGACAGGGGGAGGGGGCTACGAGCAGTACTTC
TRBJ2-5 . TRBV12-3/TRBV12-4 . 14 CASSSTGSYNEQYF TGTGCCAGCAGTTCGACTGGCTCCTACAATGAGCAGTACTTC
TRBJ1-3 medium-sized TRBV11-2 . 16 CASSLADGHSGNTIYF TGTGCCAGCAGCTTAGCGGACGGCCACTCTGGAAACACCATATATTTT
TRBJ2-3 few TRBV7-2 . 15 CASSPDYTSTDTQYF TGTGCCAGCAGCCCTGACTACACTAGCACAGATACGCAGTATTTT
TRBJ2-5 . TRBV7-8 . 17 CASSPTNTEEQGETQYF TGTGCCAGCAGCCCCACGAACACGGAGGAGCAGGGAGAGACCCAGTACTTC
TRBJ2-1 . TRBV4-1 TRBD2 21 CASSQVGGLAGGSSSYNEQFF TGCGCCAGCAGCCAAGTAGGCGGACTAGCGGGAGGGAGTAGCTCCTACAATGAGCAGTTCTTC
TRBJ1-5 few TRBV12-3/TRBV12-4 . 19 CASSTLGLRHHTPHQPQHF TGTGCCAGCAGCACTCTGGGCCTGAGGCATCACACGCCGCATCAGCCCCAGCATTTT
TRBJ2-3 once TRBV12-3/TRBV12-4 TRBD2 15 CASSPVGGTTDTQYF TGTGCCAGCAGCCCAGTCGGGGGGACCACAGATACGCAGTATTTT
TRBJ2-1 . TRBV6-5 TRBD2 14 CASNLAGAGDEQFF TGTGCCAGCAACTTAGCGGGAGCTGGCGATGAGCAGTTCTTC
TRBJ2-4 . TRBV6-2/TRBV6-3 TRBD2 17 CASSPTGLAVAKNIQYF TGTGCCAGCAGCCCGACGGGACTAGCAGTAGCCAAAAACATTCAGTACTTC
TRBJ2-1 few TRBV6-1 . 13 CASSRDNYNEQFF TGTGCCAGCAGCCGGGACAATTACAATGAGCAGTTCTTC
TRBJ2-5 . TRBV6-1 . 16 CASSEGGTVRQETQYF TGTGCCAGCAGTGAAGGCGGGACAGTTAGACAAGAGACCCAGTACTTT